The sequence of this T cell receptor beta chain was determined in a study of response to subunit inactivated influenza vaccine. This clonotype came up a few times. The antigen remains undetermined. TCRdb re-called the RT-PCR reads with MiXCR, one entry per CDR3 protein. The data show over 800,000 distinct CDR3 sequences, over 20% seen once. This CDR3 comprises 16 residues. V dropped 6 bases and J dropped 3; count of bases not matched to a gene: 10. Germline CDR1 and CDR2: DFQATT and SNEGSKA (reference sequence). Findings of the study overall: With each seasonal influenza vaccination, the authors suggested, few new T cells are recruited.

The source material was PBMCs from blood, sampled less than 6 days after vaccination. The clonotype originates from a man aged 50 to 60 who received an inactivated influenza vaccine. The V and J genes are TRBV20-1 and TRBJ2-7; 14 nucleotides line up with TRBD2. CDR3 residues: CSAYGLAGGLFYEQYF. CDR3 in DNA: TGCAGTGCCTACGGACTAGCGGGAGGTTTATTCTACGAGCAGTACTTC.